The text below deals with one TCR beta chain. Method: immunoSEQ multiplex PCR; TCRdb's copy keeps in-frame clones and lacks some. The table lists approximately 360,000 clones, roughly 80% of them singletons. The recovered donors of Cohort 3 showed two negative PCRs, clearance, or symptom resolution. CDR1 MNHNS and CDR2 SASEGT come from the germline V gene. V was cut by 1 base and J by 2 bases, with 10 bases left in between. There are 15 residues in the CDR3. The data were obtained in a study of blood T cell repertoires in COVID-19. Across the study: The analysed material was cDNA or gDNA that came from T cells, B-cell-depleted T cells, or PBMCs.

The sample comprised PBMCs or T cells enriched from blood (not recorded which). The clonotype comes from a woman aged 50 to 60 who had recovered from COVID-19. The V gene is TRBV6-1, the J gene TRBJ2-3; TRBD1 might be the D (6 bases). CDR3 sequence reads: CASSEGTANTDTQYF. The CDR3 bases are TGTGCCAGCAGTGAAGGGACAGCTAACACAGATACGCAGTATTTT.